This T cell receptor beta chain is from a study of T cells after yellow fever vaccination. General study results and limits: Weaker, the secondary response had a peak occurring faster, on day 5 versus 15.

For TCR, cDNA came from 5'RACE template switching, which added a universal primer site and UMIs. MiXCR, run by TCRdb on the 5' RACE reads, gives a single entry per CDR3 protein. Among 70,000 or so distinct CDR3 sequences listed, under 6.5% were seen once. This clonotype was seen more than once but under ten times. The antigen is undetermined. The CDR3 consists of 12 residues. Losses at the gene ends were 4 bases for V and 5 bases for J; bases not matched to a gene: 4. Germline CDR1 reads GTSNPN; CDR2 reads SVGIG (reference sequence). The sample in question was CD4+ T cells sorted from PBMCs, obtained less than 16 days after the first yellow fever vaccination. V gene TRBV30 combines with J gene TRBJ2-7; 8 bases map to TRBD1. The sequence came from a young man who received the YFV17D yellow fever vaccine. DNA of the CDR3: TGTGCCTGGAACGCAGGGGGCCACGAGCAGTACTTC. Translating gives CAWNAGGHEQYF.